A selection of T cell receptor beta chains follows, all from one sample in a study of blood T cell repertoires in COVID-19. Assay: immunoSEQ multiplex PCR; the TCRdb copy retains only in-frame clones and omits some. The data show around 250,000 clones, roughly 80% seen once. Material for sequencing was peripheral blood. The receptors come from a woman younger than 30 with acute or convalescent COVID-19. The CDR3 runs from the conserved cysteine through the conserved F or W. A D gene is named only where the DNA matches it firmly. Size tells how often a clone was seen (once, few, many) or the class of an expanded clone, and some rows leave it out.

CASSQARGGGYGYTF TGCGCCAGCAGCCAAGCAAGGGGCGGGGGGTATGGCTACACCTTC TRBJ1-2 . once TRBV4-3
CASRGQQRYGYTF TGTGCCAGTAGGGGGCAGCAACGCTATGGCTACACCTTC TRBJ1-2 . . TRBV19
CAISESLAGPSSYEQYF TGTGCCATCAGTGAGTCCCTAGCGGGACCGTCCTCCTACGAGCAGTACTTC TRBJ2-7 TRBD2 few TRBV10-3
CATSGSLAGGPGTGELFF TGTGCCACCAGCGGCTCTCTAGCGGGAGGGCCAGGCACCGGGGAGCTGTTTTTT TRBJ2-2 TRBD2 . TRBV24-1
CASSIDRYAFF TGTGCCAGTAGTATCGACAGGTACGCTTTCTTT TRBJ1-1 . few TRBV19
CASSLDVHSSYNEQFF TGCGCCAGCAGCTTGGACGTACACAGCTCCTACAATGAGCAGTTCTTC TRBJ2-1 . once TRBV5-1
CASSLGGGLAAHYEQYF TGTGCCAGCAGCTTAGGGGGCGGACTAGCGGCCCACTACGAGCAGTACTTC TRBJ2-7 TRBD2 . TRBV11-2
CASSQDRGGGTDTQYF TGCGCCAGCAGCCAAGATCGTGGGGGGGGCACAGATACGCAGTATTTT TRBJ2-3 TRBD2 . TRBV4-1
CASSDSQGRAHQPQHF TGTGCCAGTAGCGATTCCCAGGGGAGGGCCCATCAGCCCCAGCATTTT TRBJ1-5 . . TRBV19
CAISESPLAPTYEQYF TGTGCCATCAGTGAGTCACCCCTAGCGCCTACCTACGAGCAGTACTTC TRBJ2-7 . . TRBV10-3
CASSQGDTGLGGNTIYF TGTGCCAGCAGCCAAGGGGATACAGGGCTGGGGGGAAACACCATATATTTT TRBJ1-3 . . TRBV4-2
CAWTRGWGDGYTF TGTGCCTGGACTAGAGGATGGGGGGATGGCTACACCTTC TRBJ1-2 . few TRBV30
CASIGGRVGNTIYF TGTGCCAGCATTGGGGGCAGGGTCGGAAACACCATATATTTT TRBJ1-3 . . TRBV2
CASSPQASSPLHF TGTGCCAGCAGTCCCCAGGCGAGCTCACCCCTCCACTTT TRBJ1-6 . . TRBV12-3/TRBV12-4
CASSESSWTGGSAYEQYF TGTGCCAGCAGTGAAAGTTCCTGGACAGGGGGCAGCGCCTACGAGCAGTACTTC TRBJ2-7 TRBD1 . TRBV6-1
CASSQDFDTVPYEQYF TGCGCCAGCAGCCAAGATTTTGACACTGTTCCCTACGAGCAGTACTTC TRBJ2-7 . . TRBV4-3
CASSSNGVAPKATDTQYF TGTGCCAGCAGCTCCAACGGGGTAGCGCCGAAAGCCACAGATACGCAGTATTTT TRBJ2-3 . . TRBV5-4
CASSLARGLAVWDEQFF TGTGCCAGCAGCTTAGCCCGAGGACTAGCGGTGTGGGATGAGCAGTTCTTC TRBJ2-1 TRBD2 . TRBV11-3
CASSIQVNTEAFF TGCGCCAGCAGCATACAAGTGAACACTGAAGCTTTCTTT TRBJ1-1 . few TRBV5-1
CASSPDPPGHRTFGYTF TGTGCCAGCAGCCCCGACCCTCCGGGACATCGCACTTTTGGCTACACCTTC TRBJ1-2 . few TRBV6-2/TRBV6-3
CASTTLNSQGRNQPQHF TGTGCCAGCACCACCCTCAACTCTCAGGGTAGGAATCAGCCCCAGCATTTT TRBJ1-5 . . TRBV5-4
CASSLARWDYGYTF TGCGCCAGCAGCTTGGCCAGGTGGGACTATGGCTACACCTTC TRBJ1-2 . . TRBV5-1
CSAPTGNTIYF TGCAGTGCTCCAACTGGAAACACCATATATTTT TRBJ1-3 . . TRBV20-1
CASSSPGDVVQETQYF TGTGCCAGCAGCTCCCCGGGGGACGTCGTACAAGAGACCCAGTACTTC TRBJ2-5 . . TRBV7-3
CASSRDRGLDGYTF TGTGCCAGCAGTCGAGACAGGGGGCTCGATGGCTACACCTTC TRBJ1-2 TRBD1 . TRBV5-4
CASSNRDRGDYNSPLHF TGTGCCAGCAGCAACCGGGACAGGGGGGACTATAATTCACCCCTCCACTTT TRBJ1-6 TRBD1 . TRBV9
CSVGGRGSSYEQYF TGCAGCGTTGGGGGTCGCGGGAGCTCCTACGAGCAGTACTTC TRBJ2-7 TRBD2 . TRBV29-1
CASRTGGRNQPQHF TGTGCCAGTAGGACAGGGGGTCGCAATCAGCCCCAGCATTTT TRBJ1-5 TRBD1 . TRBV19
CASSEGGPVQYF TGTGCCAGCAGTGAAGGGGGGCCGGTGCAGTACTTC TRBJ2-7 . . TRBV2
CASSPRGPHEQYF TGTGCCAGCAGCCCCAGGGGCCCCCACGAGCAGTACTTC TRBJ2-7 . . TRBV7-9
CASSTGVLRSTEAFF TGTGCCAGCAGCACAGGGGTTCTAAGATCCACTGAAGCTTTCTTT TRBJ1-1 TRBD1 few TRBV3-1/TRBV3-2
CASYSLLTGSDTQYF TGTGCCAGCTATTCTCTCCTGACAGGGTCGGATACGCAGTATTTT TRBJ2-3 TRBD1 . TRBV6-8
CASSRSGGDKRSNNEQFF TGTGCCAGCTCACGATCAGGGGGCGACAAGCGGTCCAACAATGAGCAGTTCTTC TRBJ2-1 TRBD1 . TRBV18
CASSEVGDSWGYTF TGCGCCAGCAGCGAAGTAGGGGATAGTTGGGGCTACACCTTC TRBJ1-2 . . TRBV5-1
CASSESEAGGPDTQYF TGCGCCAGCAGTGAGTCGGAGGCGGGAGGGCCGGATACGCAGTATTTT TRBJ2-3 TRBD2 large TRBV10-1